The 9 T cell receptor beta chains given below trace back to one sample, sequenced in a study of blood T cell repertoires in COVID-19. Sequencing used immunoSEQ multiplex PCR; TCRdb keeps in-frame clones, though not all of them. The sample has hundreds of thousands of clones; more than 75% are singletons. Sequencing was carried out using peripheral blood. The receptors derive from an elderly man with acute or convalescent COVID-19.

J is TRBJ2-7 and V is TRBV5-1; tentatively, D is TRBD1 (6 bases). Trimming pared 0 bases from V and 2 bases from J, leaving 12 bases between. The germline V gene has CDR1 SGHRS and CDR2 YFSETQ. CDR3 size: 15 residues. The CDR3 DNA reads TGCGCCAGCAGCTTGGGACAGGTTGGTACCTACGAGCAGTACTTC. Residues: CASSLGQVGTYEQYF.

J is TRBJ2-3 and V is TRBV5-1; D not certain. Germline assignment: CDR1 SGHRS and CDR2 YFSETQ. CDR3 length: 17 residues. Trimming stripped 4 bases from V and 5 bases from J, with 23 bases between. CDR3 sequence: CASSQVRLECCLDTQYF. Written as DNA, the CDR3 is TGCGCCAGCAGCCAAGTACGCTTGGAGTGTTGTTTAGATACGCAGTATTTT.

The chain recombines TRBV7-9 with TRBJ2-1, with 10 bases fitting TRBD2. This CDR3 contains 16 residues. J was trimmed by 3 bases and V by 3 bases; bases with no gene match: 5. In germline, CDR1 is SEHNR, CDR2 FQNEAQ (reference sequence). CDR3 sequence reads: CASSFRTSGNYNEQFF. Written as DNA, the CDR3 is TGTGCCAGCAGCTTTAGGACTAGCGGAAACTACAATGAGCAGTTCTTC.

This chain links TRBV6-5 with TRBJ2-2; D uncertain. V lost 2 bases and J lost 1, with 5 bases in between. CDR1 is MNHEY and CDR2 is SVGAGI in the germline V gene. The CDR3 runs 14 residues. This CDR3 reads CASSYARNTGELFF. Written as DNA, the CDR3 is TGTGCCAGCAGTTACGCGAGGAACACCGGGGAGCTGTTTTTT.

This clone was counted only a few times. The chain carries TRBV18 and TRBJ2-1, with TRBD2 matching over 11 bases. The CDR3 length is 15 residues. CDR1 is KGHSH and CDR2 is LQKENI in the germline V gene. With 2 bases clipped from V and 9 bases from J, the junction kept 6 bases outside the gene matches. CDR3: CASSPGSGRAGEQFF. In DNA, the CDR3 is TGTGCCAGCTCACCAGGTAGCGGGAGGGCCGGTGAGCAGTTCTTC.

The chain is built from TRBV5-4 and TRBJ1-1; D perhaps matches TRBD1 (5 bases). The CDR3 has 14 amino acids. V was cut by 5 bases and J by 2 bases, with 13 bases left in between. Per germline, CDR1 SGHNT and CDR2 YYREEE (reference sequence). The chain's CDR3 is CASRLTGANTEAFF. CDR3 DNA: TGTGCCAGCAGACTCACAGGTGCTAACACTGAAGCTTTCTTT.

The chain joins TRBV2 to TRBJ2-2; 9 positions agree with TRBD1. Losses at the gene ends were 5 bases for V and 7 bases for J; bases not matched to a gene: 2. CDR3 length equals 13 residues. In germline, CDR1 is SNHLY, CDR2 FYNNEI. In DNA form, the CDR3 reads TGTGCCAGCAGTTGGACAGGGGACGGGGAGCTGTTTTTT. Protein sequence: CASSWTGDGELFF.

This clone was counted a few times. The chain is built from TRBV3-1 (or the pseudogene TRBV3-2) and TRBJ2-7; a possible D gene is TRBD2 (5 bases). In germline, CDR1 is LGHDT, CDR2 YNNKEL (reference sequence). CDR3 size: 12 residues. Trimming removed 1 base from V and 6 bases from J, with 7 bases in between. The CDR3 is CASSQAAGEQYF. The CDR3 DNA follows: TGTGCCAGCAGCCAAGCGGCGGGCGAGCAGTACTTC.

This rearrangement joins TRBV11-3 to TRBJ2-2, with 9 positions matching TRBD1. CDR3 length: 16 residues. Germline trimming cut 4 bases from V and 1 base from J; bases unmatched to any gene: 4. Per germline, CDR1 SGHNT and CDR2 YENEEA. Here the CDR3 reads CASSSPGQGNTGELFF. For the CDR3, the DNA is TGTGCCAGCAGCTCACCGGGACAGGGGAACACCGGGGAGCTGTTTTTT.